The clone carrying this TCR beta chain has a single count. These data belong to a study of blood T cell repertoires in COVID-19. Assay used: immunoSEQ multiplex PCR; TCRdb lists only in-frame clones, some missing. The sample lists roughly 150,000 clones; roughly 73% were seen once. Sequencing input: peripheral blood. This sequence was found in a man aged 65 to 85 with acute or convalescent COVID-19.

CDR3 loop: CSVVIRGTGELFF. The CDR3 DNA sequence: TGCAGCGTTGTGATAAGGGGTACCGGGGAGCTGTTTTTT. The genes are TRBV29-1 and TRBJ2-2; TRBD1 is a possible D gene (5 bases). Trimming stripped 4 bases from V and 5 bases from J, with 11 bases between. In germline, CDR1 is SQVTM, CDR2 ANQGSEA. The CDR3 is 13 amino acids.